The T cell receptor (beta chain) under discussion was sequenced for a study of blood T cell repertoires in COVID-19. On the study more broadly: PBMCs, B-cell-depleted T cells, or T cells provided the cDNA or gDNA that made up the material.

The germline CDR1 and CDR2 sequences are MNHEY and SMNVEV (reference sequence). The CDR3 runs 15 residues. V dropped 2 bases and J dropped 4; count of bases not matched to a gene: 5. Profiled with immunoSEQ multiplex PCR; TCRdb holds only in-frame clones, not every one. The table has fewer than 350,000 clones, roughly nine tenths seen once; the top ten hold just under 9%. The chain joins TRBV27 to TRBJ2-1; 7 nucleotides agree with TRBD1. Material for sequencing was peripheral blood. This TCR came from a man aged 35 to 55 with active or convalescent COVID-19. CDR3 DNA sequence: TGTGCCAGCAGTTTAGGGTCGACAGGGTACAATGAGCAGTTCTTC. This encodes CASSLGSTGYNEQFF.